These 10 T cell receptor beta chains share one sample of origin, sequenced in a study of T cell changes during pregnancy in multiple sclerosis. Produced via immunoSEQ multiplex PCR; TCRdb's table is partial and in-frame only. The table includes 65,000 to 85,000 clones, about 93% detected once. This sample comprised CD4+ T cells from peripheral blood mononuclear cells, obtained after pregnancy. The receptor set was obtained from a female donor with multiple sclerosis, enrolled in a pregnancy study.

The CDR3 region has the DNA TGTGCCAGCAGCCGGGGGGGGGTCACTAGCACAGATACGCAGTATTTT. It yields the protein CASSRGGVTSTDTQYF. The rearrangement uses TRBV5-4 and TRBJ2-3; 8 bases are shared with TRBD2. The J segment lost 0 bases and the V segment lost 4 bases, leaving 7 bases of the junction unmatched. CDR1 and CDR2 (germline): SGHNT, YYREEE (reference sequence). This CDR3 is built from 16 residues.

The chain uses TRBV27 and TRBJ1-2, with D hard to call. V gave up 6 bases and J gave up 5 bases, with 16 bases separating them. The germline V gene has CDR1 MNHEY and CDR2 SMNVEV (reference sequence). CDR3 size: 14 residues. The CDR3, as DNA: TGTGCCAGCAGACCTGGGCCCCAGGTTTATGGCTACACCTTC. This codes for CASRPGPQVYGYTF.

The CDR3, as DNA: TGTGCCAGCAGTGAGCCTGGGACAGGGTATGGCTACACCTTC. It specifies CASSEPGTGYGYTF. V gene TRBV6-1 combines with J gene TRBJ1-2; 9 nucleotides line up with TRBD1. Trimming took 3 bases from V and 5 from J; bases not matched to a gene: 4. The CDR3 covers 14 residues. Looked up from germline, CDR1 is MNHNS and CDR2 is SASEGT.

The table lists this clone with a few counts. The chain is built from TRBV7-8 and TRBJ2-7, with TRBD2 identical over 11 bases. The V gene's germline CDR1 is SGHVS and CDR2 FQNEAQ. Germline trimming cut 3 bases from V and 1 base from J; bases unmatched to any gene: 11. The CDR3 covers 18 residues. CDR3 DNA: TGTGCCAGCAGCTTGAGGGTCGGGCTAGCGGGAGGTTCCTACGAGCAGTACTTC. Amino acid sequence: CASSLRVGLAGGSYEQYF.

CDR3 nucleotides: TGTGCCAGCAGGGCGGATGAAAAACTGTTTTTT. Its protein product is CASRADEKLFF. V is TRBV28 and J is TRBJ1-4, with D unclear. Trimming shortened V by 6 bases and J by 6 bases, and 5 bases separated the two germline ends. The germline V gene has CDR1 MDHEN and CDR2 SYDVKM. This CDR3 is built from 11 residues.

Here the CDR3 DNA reads TGTGCCAGTAGTAATGGGCTTTTCTACGAGCAGTACTTC. This codes for CASSNGLFYEQYF. This chain joins TRBV19 and TRBJ2-7; D unresolved. V lost 4 bases, J lost 3 bases, and 10 bases lay in between. CDR3 length: 13 amino acids. Germline V lookup: CDR1 LNHDA, CDR2 SQIVND (reference sequence). Complete variable domain (other parts from reference TRBV19 and TRBJ2-7): DGGITQSPKYLFRKEGQNVTLSCEQNLNHDAMYWYRQDPGQGLRLIYYSQIVNDFQKGDIAEGYSVSREKKESFPLTVTSAQKNPTAFYLCASSNGLFYEQYFGPGTRLTVT.

The V call is TRBV5-4, the J call TRBJ2-1, with TRBD2 identical over 10 bases. The CDR3 sequence is 15 residues long. CDR1 SGHNT and CDR2 YYREEE come from the germline V gene (reference sequence). J gave up 5 bases and V 7 bases, and 9 bases lay outside the gene matches. The CDR3: CASGSLAGGHNEQFF. The CDR3 DNA is TGTGCCAGCGGGTCCTTAGCGGGAGGTCACAATGAGCAGTTCTTC.

The chain has TRBV6-5 and TRBJ2-5; TRBD2 agrees at 9 bases. This CDR3 is 16 amino acids long. The V segment lost 0 bases and the J segment 4 bases; nucleotides outside the gene matches: 6. Germline CDR1 MNHEY, CDR2 SVGAGI. The CDR3 coding sequence is TGTGCCAGCAGTTACTCGAATCCGCGGGAGGGAGAGACCCAGTACTTC. It encodes CASSYSNPREGETQYF.

The chain is built from TRBV27 and TRBJ2-1; weak D call: TRBD2 (5 bases). The CDR3 length is 14 residues. V lost 3 bases and J 4 bases, leaving 10 bases between the germline ends. Germline values: CDR1 MNHEY, CDR2 SMNVEV (reference sequence). CDR3 DNA: TGTGCCAGCAGTTTCATTCAGCGGTACAATGAGCAGTTCTTC. Translated: CASSFIQRYNEQFF.

This rearrangement joins TRBV5-1 to TRBJ2-5; 9 bases match TRBD1. V was clipped by 5 bases and J by 7 bases; unmatched bases: 9. The CDR3 has 14 amino acids. CDR1 is SGHRS, CDR2 YFSETQ, per germline. This CDR3 reads CASRRDREIRTQYF. CDR3 in DNA: TGCGCCAGCAGGCGGGACAGGGAGATTCGGACCCAGTACTTC.